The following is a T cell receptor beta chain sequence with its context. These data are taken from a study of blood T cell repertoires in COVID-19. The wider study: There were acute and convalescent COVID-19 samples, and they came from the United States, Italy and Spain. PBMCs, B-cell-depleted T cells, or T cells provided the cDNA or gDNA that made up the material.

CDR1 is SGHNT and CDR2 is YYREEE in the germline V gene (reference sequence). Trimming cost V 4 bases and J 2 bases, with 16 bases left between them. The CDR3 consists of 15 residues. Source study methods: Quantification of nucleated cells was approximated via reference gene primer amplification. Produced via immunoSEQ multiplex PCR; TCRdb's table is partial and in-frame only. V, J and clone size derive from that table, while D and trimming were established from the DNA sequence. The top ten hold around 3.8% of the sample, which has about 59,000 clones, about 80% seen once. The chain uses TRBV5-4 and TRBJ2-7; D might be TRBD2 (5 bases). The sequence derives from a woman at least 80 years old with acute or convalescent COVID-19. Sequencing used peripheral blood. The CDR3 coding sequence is TGTGCCAGCAGCCCGCTGGCGGGCACTACCTACGAGCAGTACTTC. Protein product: CASSPLAGTTYEQYF. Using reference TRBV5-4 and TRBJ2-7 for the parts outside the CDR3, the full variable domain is ETGVTQSPTHLIKTRGQQVTLRCSSQSGHNTVSWYQQALGQGPQFIFQYYREEENGRGNFPPRFSGLQFPNYSSELNVNALELDDSALYLCASSPLAGTTYEQYFGPGTRLTVT.